This entry describes one T cell receptor beta chain. The antigen remains unidentified. Germline V gene data show CDR1 as DFQATT and CDR2 as SNEGSKA (reference sequence). The CDR3 extends over 13 amino acids. V was cut by 4 bases and J by 0 bases, with 7 bases left in between. This entry belongs to a study of T cells in Graves' hyperthyroidism and ophthalmopathy. Overall study results and limits: A median about 6 months before onset, the model predicted ophthalmopathy.

Regions amplified from RNA transcripts were the TCR beta CDR3 regions. TCR CDR3 underwent first-round RT-PCR with the HTBI primer set. TCRdb re-called the multiplex PCR reads with MiXCR, one entry per CDR3 protein. The table has approximately 600,000 distinct CDR3 sequences, 20% to 25% seen once; the top ten hold around a third. This sequence joins TRBV20-1 and TRBJ2-4; D gene unclear. The TCR was taken from a man aged 30 to 45 with Graves' ophthalmopathy. The sequenced sample consisted of blood. As DNA, the CDR3 is TGCAGTGCTAAGCCTAGAGCCAAAAACATTCAGTACTTC. It yields the protein CSAKPRAKNIQYF.